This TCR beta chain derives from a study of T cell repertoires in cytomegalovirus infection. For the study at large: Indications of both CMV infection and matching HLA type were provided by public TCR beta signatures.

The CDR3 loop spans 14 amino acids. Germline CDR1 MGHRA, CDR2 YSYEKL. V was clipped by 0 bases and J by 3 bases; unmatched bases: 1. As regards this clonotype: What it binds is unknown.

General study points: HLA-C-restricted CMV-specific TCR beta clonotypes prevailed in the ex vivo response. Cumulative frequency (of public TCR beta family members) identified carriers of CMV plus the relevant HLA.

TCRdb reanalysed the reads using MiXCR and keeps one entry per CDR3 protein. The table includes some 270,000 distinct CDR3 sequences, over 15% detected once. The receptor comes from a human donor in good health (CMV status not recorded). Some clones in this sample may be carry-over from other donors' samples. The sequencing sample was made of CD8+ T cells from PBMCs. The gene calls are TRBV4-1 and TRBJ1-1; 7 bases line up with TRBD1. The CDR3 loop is CASSQDTGDTEAFF. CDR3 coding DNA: TGCGCCAGCAGCCAAGATACAGGGGACACTGAAGCTTTCTTT.